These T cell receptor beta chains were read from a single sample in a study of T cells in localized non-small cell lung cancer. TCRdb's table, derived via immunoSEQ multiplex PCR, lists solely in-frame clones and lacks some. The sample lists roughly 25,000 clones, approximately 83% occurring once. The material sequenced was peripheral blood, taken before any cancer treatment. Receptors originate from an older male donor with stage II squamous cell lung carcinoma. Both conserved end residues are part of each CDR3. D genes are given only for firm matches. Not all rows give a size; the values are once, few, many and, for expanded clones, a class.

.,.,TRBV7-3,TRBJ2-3,CASSLDRDTQYF,TGTGCCAGCAGCTTAGATCGGGATACGCAGTATTTT
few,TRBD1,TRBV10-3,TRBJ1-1,CAGGQGRAEAFF,TGTGCCGGTGGACAGGGACGGGCTGAAGCTTTCTTT
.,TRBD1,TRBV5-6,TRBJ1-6,CASSPDRESSPLHF,TGTGCCAGCAGCCCTGACAGGGAGAGTTCACCCCTCCACTTT
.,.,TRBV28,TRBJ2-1,CASSLRKGSGYNEQFF,TGTGCCAGCAGTTTACGGAAAGGGAGCGGCTACAATGAGCAGTTCTTC
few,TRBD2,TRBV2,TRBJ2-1,CASSEPPGGENEQFF,TGTGCCAGCAGTGAGCCCCCCGGGGGGGAGAATGAGCAGTTCTTC
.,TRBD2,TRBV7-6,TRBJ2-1,CASSLSPGTSNEQFF,TGTGCCAGCAGCTTATCGCCAGGGACTAGCAATGAGCAGTTCTTC
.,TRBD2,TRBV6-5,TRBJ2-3,CASSSGLAADTQYF,TGTGCCAGCAGTTCCGGACTAGCGGCAGATACGCAGTATTTT
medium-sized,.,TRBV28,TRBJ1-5,CASSSPIPYSNQPQHF,TGTGCCAGCAGTTCCCCCATCCCTTATAGCAATCAGCCCCAGCATTTT
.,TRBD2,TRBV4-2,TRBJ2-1,CASSQVSLADNEQFF,TGTGCCAGCAGCCAAGTGTCACTAGCGGACAATGAGCAGTTCTTC
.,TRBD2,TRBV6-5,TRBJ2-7,CASSYKLAGWQYF,TGTGCCAGCAGTTATAAACTAGCGGGATGGCAGTACTTC
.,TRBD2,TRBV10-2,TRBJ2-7,CASWTSGGYEQYF,TGCGCCAGCTGGACTAGCGGGGGATACGAGCAGTACTTC
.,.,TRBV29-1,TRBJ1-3,CSVGGVNSSGNTIYF,TGCAGCGTTGGGGGGGTGAACAGCTCTGGAAACACCATATATTTT
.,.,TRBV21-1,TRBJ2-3,CASSNPAGVGTDTQYF,TGTGCCAGCAGCAACCCAGCGGGAGTGGGCACAGATACGCAGTATTTT
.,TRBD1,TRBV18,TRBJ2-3,CASSTGVDTQYF,TGTGCCAGCTCGACAGGGGTTGATACGCAGTATTTT
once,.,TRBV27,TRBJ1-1,CASSQSANTEAFF,TGTGCCAGCAGCCAAAGTGCGAACACTGAAGCTTTCTTT